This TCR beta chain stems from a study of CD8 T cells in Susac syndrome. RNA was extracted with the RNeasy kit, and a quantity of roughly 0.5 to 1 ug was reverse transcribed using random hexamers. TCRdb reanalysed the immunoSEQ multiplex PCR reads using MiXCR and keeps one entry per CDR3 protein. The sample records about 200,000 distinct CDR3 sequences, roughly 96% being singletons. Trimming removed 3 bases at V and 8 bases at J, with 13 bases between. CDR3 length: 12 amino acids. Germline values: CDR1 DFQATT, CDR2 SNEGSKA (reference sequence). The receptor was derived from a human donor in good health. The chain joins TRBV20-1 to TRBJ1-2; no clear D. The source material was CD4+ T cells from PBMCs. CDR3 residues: CSASGISGGYTF. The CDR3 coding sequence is TGCAGTGCTAGCGGCATCTCCGGAGGCTACACCTTC.